This TCR beta chain comes out of a study of high-grade serous ovarian cancer treatment subgroups. Study at large: On average, around 15,000 reads and 7,494 unique TCR beta rearrangements were obtained per sample.

V was pared by 0 bases and J by 5 bases, with 10 bases of the junction left unmatched. Germline values: CDR1 SGHRS, CDR2 YFSETQ. The length of the CDR3 is 16 residues. The table came from immunoSEQ multiplex PCR; TCRdb's copy has only in-frame clones and leaves some out. The repertoire holds 5,000 to 6,500 clones, with 60% to 75% as singletons. Broader study findings: These tumor repertoires lack spatial information from bulk sequencing.

Tumor samples were obtained before definitive surgery or chemotherapy. This clone showed up just once. What it binds is not known. The genes are TRBV5-1 and TRBJ2-5, with 7 bases fitting TRBD2. The sample consisted of tumor tissue. The sequence came from a human donor with high-grade serous ovarian cancer. Here the CDR3 reads CASSLVAGTNSETQYF. CDR3 bases: TGCGCCAGCAGCTTGGTCGCTGGGACTAACTCGGAGACCCAGTACTTC.